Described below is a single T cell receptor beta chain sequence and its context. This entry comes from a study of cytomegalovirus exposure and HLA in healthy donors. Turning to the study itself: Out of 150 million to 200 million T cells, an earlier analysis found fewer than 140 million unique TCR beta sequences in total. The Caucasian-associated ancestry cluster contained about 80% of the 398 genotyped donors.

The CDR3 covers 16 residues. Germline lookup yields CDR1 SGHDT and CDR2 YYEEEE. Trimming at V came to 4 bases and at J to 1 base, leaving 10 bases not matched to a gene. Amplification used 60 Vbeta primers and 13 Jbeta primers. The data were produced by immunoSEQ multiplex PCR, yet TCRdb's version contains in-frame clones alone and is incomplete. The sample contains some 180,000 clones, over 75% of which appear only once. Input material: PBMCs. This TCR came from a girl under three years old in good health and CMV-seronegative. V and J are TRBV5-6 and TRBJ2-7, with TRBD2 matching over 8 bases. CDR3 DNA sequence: TGTGCCAGCAGCATTCCGAGCGGGAGATCATCCTACGAGCAGTACTTC. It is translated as CASSIPSGRSSYEQYF.